This T cell receptor beta chain originates from a study of neoadjuvant anti-PD-1 for oral cavity cancer. The germline V gene encodes CDR1 SNHLY and CDR2 FYNNEI. This CDR3 contains 12 residues. The time point denotes: after neoadjuvant nivolumab, at surgical resection. Sequenced by immunoSEQ multiplex PCR; TCRdb stores in-frame clones only, minus some. The repertoire holds roughly 8,900 clones, with about 70% as singletons. Of note for this clone: The junction differs from germline at one of its ends, possibly a read error.

The specimen was PBMCs, collected after nivolumab (anti-PD-1) treatment. The rearrangement links TRBV2 to TRBJ2-7; D is undetermined. This clonotype originated in a person between 35 and 79 years old with oral cavity squamous cell carcinoma. The CDR3 DNA reads TGTGCCAGCAGTGAATCGCCCTCTCGCCCGGACTTC. This translates into CASSESPSRPDF.